These 13 T cell receptor beta chains share one sample of origin, sequenced in a study of blood T cell repertoires in COVID-19. Repertoires were generated with immunoSEQ multiplex PCR, while TCRdb's copy carries only in-frame clones and drops some. In the table there are around 280,000 clones, nearly 90% of which are singletons. Sequenced material: PBMCs or T cells enriched from blood (not recorded which). The source is a young woman with acute COVID-19.

The DNA of the CDR3 is TGTGCCTGGACCCCCCTTACGACAGGAGATTCACCCCTCCACTTT. Translating it yields CAWTPLTTGDSPLHF. The J gene is TRBJ1-6, the V gene TRBV30, with a possible D match to TRBD1 (6 bases). Trimming took off 4 bases at V and 8 bases at J, with 18 bases between the two ends. The CDR3 has 15 amino acids. Germline V CDR1 and CDR2: GTSNPN, SVGIG (reference sequence).

The V and J genes are TRBV11-3 and TRBJ2-7; TRBD2 matches 9 bases. V lost 1 base to trimming and J lost 3 bases; unmatched junction nucleotides: 4. Germline V gives CDR1 SGHNT, CDR2 YENEEA. This CDR3 spans 15 amino acids. The CDR3 loop reads CASSLGSGSLYEQYF. For the CDR3, the DNA is TGTGCCAGCAGCTTAGGTAGCGGGAGTCTCTACGAGCAGTACTTC.

The rearrangement uses TRBV14 and TRBJ2-3; 10 nucleotides line up with TRBD2. The CDR3 runs to 16 residues. Trimming cost V 2 bases and J 2 bases; bases outside gene matches: 4. Germline V gene data show CDR1 as SGHDN and CDR2 as FVKESK. CDR3 residues: CASSQIGLAATDTQYF. CDR3 coding DNA: TGTGCCAGCAGCCAAATTGGACTAGCGGCCACAGATACGCAGTATTTT. Based on the CDR3 plus reference TRBV14 and TRBJ2-3, the full variable domain is EAGVTQFPSHSVIEKGQTVTLRCDPISGHDNLYWYRRVMGKEIKFLLHFVKESKQDESGMPNNRFLAERTGGTYSTLKVQPAELEDSGVYFCASSQIGLAATDTQYFGPGTRLTVL.

The chain has TRBV7-8 and TRBJ1-1; D unclear. Germline V gives CDR1 SGHVS, CDR2 FQNEAQ. The CDR3 sequence is 13 residues long. Trimming cost V 5 bases and J 7 bases, with 14 bases left between them. CDR3 residues: CASSPRVQFEAFF. CDR3 nucleotides: TGTGCCAGCAGCCCCCGGGTGCAATTTGAAGCTTTCTTT.

The chain joins TRBV2 to TRBJ1-5, with TRBD1 as a possible D gene (5 bases). The CDR3 spans 13 residues. Between the trimmed V and J ends, which lost 5 bases and 7 bases, there was a span of 12 bases. Germline loops: CDR1 SNHLY, CDR2 FYNNEI. The CDR3 reads CASSLQGVQPQHF. CDR3 sequence (DNA): TGTGCCAGCAGTCTTCAGGGCGTGCAGCCCCAGCATTTT.

The chain has TRBV3-1 (or the pseudogene TRBV3-2) and TRBJ2-3; TRBD1 is a possible D gene (6 bases). Between the trimmed V and J ends, which lost 2 bases and 2 bases, there was a span of 17 bases. CDR1 and CDR2 (germline): LGHDT, YNNKEL (reference sequence). This CDR3 comprises 17 residues. This chain's CDR3 is CASSQTTITGPTDTQYF. The DNA of the CDR3 is TGTGCCAGCAGCCAAACTACCATAACAGGGCCCACAGATACGCAGTATTTT.

This sequence joins TRBV30 and TRBJ2-7; D is possibly TRBD1 (5 bases). From germline, CDR1 is GTSNPN and CDR2 SVGIG (reference sequence). Trimming pared 3 bases from V and 9 bases from J, leaving 15 bases between. The CDR3 covers 12 residues. In nucleotides, the CDR3 is TGTGCCTGGAGCCGGAAGGGGCCATTGCAGTACTTC. It codes for CAWSRKGPLQYF.

V usage is TRBV18 and J usage is TRBJ1-1; the D is unclear. CDR1 KGHSH and CDR2 LQKENI come from the germline V gene. V was clipped by 1 base and J by 7 bases, with 13 bases between them. The CDR3 runs to 14 residues. This CDR3 is CASSPQTSFFEAFF. For the CDR3, the DNA is TGTGCCAGCTCACCACAAACTTCCTTTTTTGAAGCTTTCTTT.

The chain couples TRBV3-1 (or the pseudogene TRBV3-2) to TRBJ2-3, with D unresolved. Germline-derived CDR1 and CDR2 are LGHDT and YNNKEL (reference sequence). This CDR3 is 14 amino acids long. V was trimmed by 6 bases and J by 0 bases, leaving 10 bases between them. This chain's CDR3 is CASRDIISTDTQYF. CDR3 nucleotide sequence: TGTGCCAGCAGAGACATCATAAGCACAGATACGCAGTATTTT.

The V gene is TRBV29-1, the J gene TRBJ2-3, with 11 bases lining up with TRBD2. Trimming at V came to 6 bases and at J to 1 base, leaving 3 bases not matched to a gene. The CDR3 is 14 amino acids. Germline V gene data show CDR1 as SQVTM and CDR2 as ANQGSEA. CDR3 DNA: TGCAGCGTGGGACTAGCGGCCCGCACAGATACGCAGTATTTT. It codes for CSVGLAARTDTQYF.

The gene calls are TRBV10-3 and TRBJ2-3; D perhaps matches TRBD2 (5 bases). The CDR3 is 14 amino acids. Per germline, CDR1 ENHRY and CDR2 SYGVKD. Trimming cost V 2 bases and J 0 bases, with 6 bases left between them. Here the CDR3 reads CAISERGSTDTQYF. CDR3 DNA sequence: TGTGCCATCAGTGAGCGGGGTAGCACAGATACGCAGTATTTT.

The rearrangement links TRBV7-2 to TRBJ2-3, with 9 bases lining up with TRBD2. Per germline, CDR1 SGHTA and CDR2 FQGNSA. This CDR3 region has 18 residues. V gave up 1 base and J gave up 0 bases; unmatched junction bases: 8. Here the CDR3 reads CASSLEVTSGASTDTQYF. The CDR3 nucleotides read TGTGCCAGCAGCTTAGAAGTGACTAGCGGAGCTAGCACAGATACGCAGTATTTT. The variable domain in full, with the rest retrieved from reference TRBV7-2 and TRBJ2-3, is GAGVSQSPSNKVTEKGKDVELRCDPISGHTALYWYRQSLGQGLEFLIYFQGNSAPDKSGLPSDRFSAERTGGSVSTLTIQRTQQEDSAVYLCASSLEVTSGASTDTQYFGPGTRLTVL.

The V call is TRBV30, the J call TRBJ2-7; tentative D call: TRBD1 (5 bases). The CDR3 runs 14 residues. Germline CDR1 GTSNPN, CDR2 SVGIG (reference sequence). Between the trimmed V and J ends, which lost 4 bases and 6 bases, there was a span of 19 bases. CDR3 region: CAWNGARAEFEQYF. The CDR3 nucleotides read TGTGCCTGGAACGGAGCCAGGGCGGAATTCGAGCAGTACTTC.